Below, 3 T cell receptor beta chains from the same sample are listed, as sequenced in a study of blood T cell repertoires in COVID-19. Assay: immunoSEQ multiplex PCR; the TCRdb copy retains only in-frame clones and omits some. Here the sample spans approximately 90,000 clones, 81% being singletons. The sequenced sample consisted of peripheral blood. The receptors shown here come from a man between 60 and 70 years old with acute or convalescent COVID-19.

The chain employs TRBV3-1 (or the pseudogene TRBV3-2) and TRBJ2-7; possibly TRBD1 for D (6 bases). Germline lookup yields CDR1 LGHDT and CDR2 YNNKEL (reference sequence). Trimming removed 2 bases from V and 0 bases from J, with 14 bases in between. This CDR3 comprises 16 residues. In nucleotides, the CDR3 is TGTGCCAGCAGCCAACGACGACAGGCTCACTCCTACGAGCAGTACTTC. Encoded protein: CASSQRRQAHSYEQYF.

The rearrangement uses TRBV19 and TRBJ1-2, with 9 bases matching TRBD1. The CDR3 totals 14 residues. The V segment lost 4 bases and the J segment 4 bases; nucleotides outside the gene matches: 4. Germline V lookup: CDR1 LNHDA, CDR2 SQIVND (reference sequence). The CDR3 bases are TGTGCCAGTAGTACGACAGGGGGAGGCTATGGCTACACCTTC. Translation gives CASSTTGGGYGYTF.

The V call is TRBV10-3, the J call TRBJ1-1, with 7 bases matching TRBD1. Trimming took 4 bases from V and 4 from J; bases not matched to a gene: 6. CDR3 size: 14 residues. CDR1 ENHRY and CDR2 SYGVKD come from the germline V gene. The CDR3 region is CAISAGGWGTEAFF. DNA for the CDR3: TGTGCCATCAGTGCAGGGGGTTGGGGCACTGAAGCTTTCTTT.